This T cell receptor beta chain was documented in a study of post-analysis software for immune sequencing data. Study-wide context: The disease courses spanned relapsing-remitting, secondary progressive and progressive-relapsing forms of multiple sclerosis.

CDR1 and CDR2 from the germline V gene are DFQATT and SNEGSKA (reference sequence). V lost 6 bases and J lost 1; bases outside the gene matches: 6. The CDR3 extends over 15 amino acids. Notes on this clonotype: Its antigen is still unknown.

Study conclusions and caveats: Compared against controls, patients with multiple sclerosis displayed significantly lower normalized Chao1 diversity. About 5 TRBV segments were more frequent in patients than controls; TRBV5-6, TRBV5-1 and TRBV20-1 belonged to this group. Same-batch preparations were strongly co-clustered by F measure.

The authors incorporated unique molecular identifiers into the TCR beta cDNA libraries. T cells numbering about 0.85 to 11 million yielded 500,000 or so cDNA molecules. Via MiXCR, TCRdb re-called the PCR reads, giving one row per CDR3 protein. The sample lists about 760,000 distinct CDR3 sequences, 25% to 30% occurring once. The TCR sequence derives from a girl aged 10-17 years with multiple sclerosis. The V call is TRBV20-1, the J call TRBJ1-5; 10 bases agree with TRBD1. Material: blood. This CDR3 reads CSADGTGESNQPQHF. The CDR3 coding sequence is TGCAGTGCAGATGGGACAGGGGAGAGCAATCAGCCCCAGCATTTT.